The rows below give T cell receptor beta chains drawn from one sample of a study of cytomegalovirus exposure and HLA in healthy donors. The repertoire was sequenced with immunoSEQ multiplex PCR; TCRdb's copy has only in-frame clones and lacks some. The sample holds approximately 200,000 clones, around 80% seen once. Sequencing was carried out using PBMCs. These receptors originate from a woman aged 25 to 39 in good health and CMV-seropositive. Each CDR3 is given with its conserved first and last residue. D genes are given only for firm matches. Expanded clones are given a class, and other clones once, few, many or no size at all.

V: TRBV14; size: -; J: TRBJ2-5; D: -; CDR3: CASSQGVQGGETQYF
V: TRBV7-9; size: -; J: TRBJ2-7; D: -; CDR3: CASSNPSSYEQYF
V: TRBV29-1; size: -; J: -; D: TRBD2; CDR3: CSVGGLAGYHEQYF
V: TRBV11-3; size: -; J: TRBJ2-7; D: -; CDR3: CASSPLGSPYEQYF
V: TRBV19; size: -; J: TRBJ2-7; D: TRBD2; CDR3: CASSGVAGPYEQYF
V: TRBV4-2; size: -; J: TRBJ2-5; D: TRBD2; CDR3: CASSLTGTSGGVSQETQYF
V: TRBV4-1; size: -; J: TRBJ2-7; D: TRBD1; CDR3: CASSYGSGTESSYEQYF
V: TRBV7-9; size: -; J: TRBJ2-2; D: -; CDR3: CASSLVAGKSGELFF
V: TRBV4-3; size: once; J: TRBJ2-3; D: TRBD2; CDR3: CASSPGAGGATDTQYF
V: TRBV7-2; size: -; J: TRBJ2-3; D: TRBD2; CDR3: CGGPAMREGRTDTQYF
V: TRBV5-1; size: -; J: TRBJ2-1; D: -; CDR3: CASSEDTQSSYNEQFF
V: TRBV11-3; size: -; J: TRBJ2-7; D: -; CDR3: CASQIAGDYEQYF
V: TRBV5-5; size: -; J: TRBJ2-7; D: -; CDR3: CASSFTPESSYEQYF
V: TRBV21-1; size: -; J: TRBJ1-1; D: -; CDR3: CASSKRHLYGRRGPEAFF
V: TRBV18; size: -; J: TRBJ1-1; D: -; CDR3: CASSPIVQGRDTEAFF
V: TRBV4-3; size: -; J: TRBJ1-2; D: -; CDR3: CASSQGLGSNYGYTF
V: TRBV18; size: -; J: TRBJ2-7; D: TRBD2; CDR3: CASSPRASGVNEQYF
V: TRBV7-9; size: -; J: TRBJ2-7; D: TRBD1; CDR3: CASSLRQGEVNEQYF
V: TRBV4-1; size: few; J: TRBJ1-1; D: -; CDR3: CASSQGRGNTEAFF
V: TRBV5-1; size: -; J: TRBJ1-2; D: -; CDR3: CASSAGSEAGYTF
V: TRBV28; size: once; J: TRBJ2-7; D: -; CDR3: CASSLQQGLSYEQYF
V: TRBV7-9; size: -; J: TRBJ2-5; D: -; CDR3: CASSLTETQETQYF
V: TRBV11-3; size: -; J: TRBJ1-1; D: -; CDR3: CASSWTGMNTEAFF
V: TRBV27; size: few; J: TRBJ2-7; D: TRBD1; CDR3: CASSFLDRDSEQYF
V: TRBV18; size: -; J: TRBJ1-1; D: -; CDR3: CASSPYGGRTEAFF
V: TRBV5-1; size: -; J: TRBJ2-7; D: TRBD2; CDR3: CASSLGPERGDSYEQYF
V: TRBV5-5; size: -; J: TRBJ1-5; D: -; CDR3: CASSLKVQDSNQPQHF
V: TRBV27; size: -; J: TRBJ1-1; D: -; CDR3: CASSLASDSEAFF
V: TRBV10-3; size: -; J: TRBJ2-7; D: TRBD2; CDR3: CAISALAGGIYEQYF
V: TRBV7-7; size: -; J: TRBJ2-2; D: TRBD2; CDR3: CASSLARLAGDNTGELFF
V: TRBV4-1; size: -; J: TRBJ2-7; D: -; CDR3: CASSPGGYEQYF
V: TRBV6-1; size: -; J: TRBJ1-1; D: -; CDR3: CASSEAPYVYQENTEAFF
V: TRBV15; size: once; J: TRBJ2-3; D: -; CDR3: CATSRGSGGVVTDTQYF
V: TRBV5-8; size: -; J: TRBJ1-1; D: TRBD1; CDR3: CASSDGQGAVTEAFF
V: TRBV28; size: -; J: TRBJ1-6; D: TRBD1; CDR3: CASSSGQGRSPLHF
V: TRBV5-4; size: -; J: TRBJ2-3; D: -; CDR3: CASSSTIGLLGDTQYF
V: TRBV6-1; size: -; J: TRBJ2-5; D: TRBD1; CDR3: CASSVGQGPETQYF
V: TRBV6-6; size: -; J: TRBJ2-3; D: TRBD1; CDR3: CATPGQGANTQYF
V: TRBV10-3; size: few; J: TRBJ2-1; D: -; CDR3: CAISEIQGTEQFF
V: TRBV11-2; size: -; J: TRBJ2-1; D: -; CDR3: CASTAIPGFNEQFF
V: TRBV7-9; size: -; J: TRBJ2-7; D: TRBD2; CDR3: CASSSGTSILEQYF
V: TRBV5-1; size: -; J: TRBJ2-7; D: TRBD2; CDR3: CASSWIYSGLGNTYEQYF
V: TRBV5-1; size: -; J: TRBJ2-3; D: -; CDR3: CASSAGRGERTDTQYF
V: TRBV5-4; size: few; J: TRBJ2-7; D: -; CDR3: CASSSSSYEQYF
V: TRBV27; size: -; J: TRBJ2-3; D: -; CDR3: CASSLWTSTDTQYF
V: TRBV7-9; size: -; J: TRBJ1-5; D: -; CDR3: CASSLSDGYNQPQHF
V: TRBV10-1; size: once; J: TRBJ1-1; D: -; CDR3: CASSESAGRAAFF
V: TRBV15; size: -; J: TRBJ2-5; D: TRBD2; CDR3: CATSSDASGREETQYF
V: TRBV10-3; size: -; J: TRBJ2-5; D: -; CDR3: CAIKGRGKETQYF
V: TRBV10-3; size: -; J: TRBJ1-1; D: TRBD1; CDR3: CAISPRQGAMNTEAFF
V: TRBV5-4; size: -; J: TRBJ2-7; D: TRBD2; CDR3: CASRAGLAGATYEQYF
V: TRBV4-1; size: -; J: TRBJ1-2; D: -; CDR3: CASSQDGARGYTF
V: TRBV5-1; size: -; J: TRBJ2-7; D: TRBD2; CDR3: CASSWLAGEEYEQYF
V: TRBV6-5; size: -; J: TRBJ1-1; D: -; CDR3: CASSYEGLMNTEAFF
V: TRBV11-2; size: -; J: TRBJ2-3; D: -; CDR3: CASSLPGDTQYF
V: TRBV5-6; size: once; J: TRBJ1-1; D: -; CDR3: CASSQAGPTEAFF
V: TRBV7-2; size: once; J: TRBJ2-3; D: -; CDR3: CASSLTSRDTQYF